This is a list of T cell receptor beta chains from one sample in a study of T cells in localized non-small cell lung cancer. TCRdb's table, derived via immunoSEQ multiplex PCR, lists solely in-frame clones and lacks some. Of over 8,500 clones listed, 70% to 90% were seen once; the top ten hold over 6.5%. The sample in question was peripheral blood, obtained before any cancer treatment. All receptors derive from a male donor at least 60 years old with stage III lung adenocarcinoma. Both conserved end residues are part of each CDR3. Each record gives: clone size, V gene, D gene, J gene, CDR3 protein, CDR3 DNA. The D gene is left open where the match is weak. Part of the rows lack a size; the others show once, few, many or a class for expanded clones.

-	TRBV6-1	-	TRBJ1-2	CASSETRQNVGYTF	TGTGCCAGCAGTGAAACCAGGCAGAATGTCGGCTACACCTTC
-	TRBV9	TRBD1	TRBJ1-3	CASSVGQGGNTIYF	TGTGCCAGCAGCGTAGGACAGGGTGGAAACACCATATATTTT
-	TRBV28	-	TRBJ2-7	CASSFLQGSEQYF	TGTGCCAGCAGTTTTCTCCAGGGAAGCGAGCAGTACTTC
-	TRBV27	-	TRBJ2-1	CATALFGITSYNEQFF	TGTGCCACCGCCCTTTTCGGGATCACCTCCTACAATGAGCAGTTCTTC
few	TRBV5-1	TRBD1	TRBJ2-7	CASSWGQGPYEQYF	TGCGCCAGCAGCTGGGGACAGGGTCCCTACGAGCAGTACTTC
-	TRBV4-3	-	TRBJ1-1	CASSRKSGGNTEAFF	TGCGCCAGCAGCCGCAAATCCGGGGGGAACACTGAAGCTTTCTTT
-	TRBV4-2	-	TRBJ1-2	CASSPGGGPNGYTF	TGTGCCAGCAGCCCCGGAGGGGGGCCCAATGGCTACACCTTC
-	TRBV21-1	-	TRBJ2-2	CASSKGGRLATGELFF	TGTGCCAGCAGCAAAGGAGGAAGGCTCGCCACCGGGGAGCTGTTTTTT
-	TRBV27	-	TRBJ2-5	CASSPRRQETQYF	TGTGCCAGCAGCCCGAGGCGGCAAGAGACCCAGTACTTC
-	TRBV19	TRBD1	TRBJ2-3	CASSIGRQGSTDTQYF	TGTGCCAGTAGTATAGGCCGACAGGGTAGCACAGATACGCAGTATTTT
-	TRBV5-8	-	TRBJ2-3	CASSLYGGHKLADTQYF	TGTGCCAGCAGCTTGTACGGGGGTCACAAATTGGCAGATACGCAGTATTTT
-	TRBV5-4	-	TRBJ2-5	CASSSGGVREQETQYF	TGTGCCAGCAGCTCTGGAGGGGTACGGGAACAAGAGACCCAGTACTTC
few	TRBV28	-	TRBJ1-1	CASRPGDTEAFF	TGTGCCAGCAGGCCCGGGGACACTGAAGCTTTCTTT
-	TRBV19	TRBD1	TRBJ1-6	CATSPGQGSALHF	TGTGCCACATCGCCGGGACAGGGTTCGGCCCTCCACTTT
-	TRBV28	-	TRBJ1-5	CASSLLGGGQPQHF	TGTGCCAGCAGTTTACTGGGGGGGGGTCAGCCCCAGCATTTT
-	TRBV6-1	-	TRBJ2-1	CASTRRGGNEQFF	TGTGCCAGCACCCGAAGAGGAGGCAATGAGCAGTTCTTC
-	TRBV5-1	-	TRBJ2-7	CASSLAAGGGSEQYF	TGCGCCAGCAGCTTGGCGGCAGGTGGTGGAAGCGAGCAGTACTTC
-	TRBV18	TRBD1	TRBJ2-1	CASSPPSLGQGGNEQFF	TGTGCCAGCTCACCACCGTCTTTAGGACAGGGTGGCAATGAGCAGTTCTTC
-	TRBV18	TRBD1	TRBJ2-5	CASSPRQGQASRETQYF	TGTGCCAGCTCACCTCGACAGGGACAGGCCTCAAGGGAGACCCAGTACTTC
-	TRBV7-9	-	TRBJ2-3	CASSLHADTQYF	TGTGCCAGCAGCTTACATGCAGATACGCAGTATTTT
-	TRBV7-9	-	TRBJ2-3	CASSLRDVADTQYF	TGTGCCAGCAGCTTAAGGGACGTAGCAGATACGCAGTATTTT
once	TRBV7-9	TRBD1	TRBJ2-7	CASSSGTGLTYEQYF	TGTGCCAGCAGCTCCGGGACAGGGCTCACCTACGAGCAGTACTTC
-	TRBV28	TRBD1	TRBJ1-2	CASSIVQGNYGYTF	TGTGCCAGCAGTATTGTACAGGGGAACTATGGCTACACCTTC
few	TRBV5-1	-	TRBJ1-1	CASAQVNTEAFF	TGCGCCAGTGCACAAGTGAACACTGAAGCTTTCTTT
-	TRBV19	-	TRBJ2-7	CASSGSYEQYF	TGTGCCAGTAGTGGGTCCTACGAGCAGTACTTC
-	TRBV18	-	TRBJ1-4	CASSPGPNEKLFF	TGTGCCAGCTCACCAGGCCCTAATGAAAAACTGTTTTTT
-	TRBV7-9	TRBD1	TRBJ2-6	CASSLGDGTGYSGANVLTF	TGTGCCAGCAGCCTGGGGGACGGGACAGGGTACTCTGGGGCCAACGTCCTGACTTTC
-	TRBV6-6	-	TRBJ2-1	CASSYSSPPGFF	TGTGCCAGCAGTTACTCTTCCCCTCCGGGGTTCTTC
-	TRBV6-6	-	TRBJ2-2	CASSPRGGYKGGELFF	TGTGCCAGCAGCCCTAGAGGGGGGTACAAGGGTGGGGAGCTGTTTTTT
few	TRBV4-2	TRBD2	TRBJ2-7	CASSQSASGGFYEQYF	TGTGCCAGCAGCCAGTCAGCTAGCGGGGGCTTCTACGAGCAGTACTTC
-	TRBV19	TRBD2	TRBJ2-3	CASSKGRTSGAILTDTQYF	TGTGCCAGTAGTAAAGGTCGGACTAGCGGGGCCATACTCACAGATACGCAGTATTTT
-	TRBV7-8	-	TRBJ1-2	CASSLAENRVIETF	TGTGCCAGCAGCTTAGCGGAAAACAGGGTGATTGAGACCTTC
-	TRBV7-8	-	TRBJ1-5	CASPLGGGLSNQPQHF	TGTGCCAGCCCCCTCGGGGGGGGTTTAAGCAATCAGCCCCAGCATTTT
-	TRBV27	TRBD1	TRBJ2-7	CASSLGQGASYEQYF	TGTGCCAGCAGTTTAGGACAGGGGGCCTCCTACGAGCAGTACTTC
-	TRBV19	-	TRBJ1-2	CASTGRNYGYTF	TGTGCCAGTACGGGCAGAAACTATGGCTACACCTTC
-	TRBV6-1	-	TRBJ1-1	CASSMSGTRTEAFF	TGTGCCAGCAGTATGTCCGGGACACGGACTGAAGCTTTCTTT
-	TRBV15	-	TRBJ2-5	CATSRGSEGFQETQYF	TGTGCCACCAGCAGAGGATCGGAGGGGTTCCAAGAGACCCAGTACTTC
-	TRBV5-1	-	TRBJ1-6	CASSLDGGSPLHF	TGCGCCAGCAGCTTGGATGGGGGTTCACCCCTCCACTTT
-	TRBV5-1	-	TRBJ1-6	CASSPSAGYNSPLHF	TGCGCCAGCAGTCCGTCGGCAGGCTACAATTCACCCCTCCACTTT
-	TRBV6-1	TRBD1	TRBJ1-2	CASRRPGQGAYGYTF	TGTGCCAGCAGACGGCCGGGACAGGGGGCATATGGCTACACCTTC
-	TRBV28	-	TRBJ1-5	CASSSPQPQHF	TGTGCCAGCAGTTCCCCCCAGCCCCAGCATTTT
few	TRBV6-5	-	TRBJ2-1	CASSYRRLAEQFF	TGTGCCAGCAGTTACAGGCGGCTGGCTGAGCAGTTCTTC
-	TRBV6-5	-	TRBJ1-4	CASSYGGFEKLFF	TGTGCCAGCAGTTACGGGGGGTTTGAAAAACTGTTTTTT
once	TRBV7-9	-	TRBJ2-1	CASSPPPRLGGLYNEQFF	TGTGCCAGCAGCCCTCCCCCCCGGTTGGGGGGATTGTACAATGAGCAGTTCTTC
-	TRBV6-1	-	TRBJ2-6	CASSEGRPLGANVLTF	TGTGCCAGCAGTGAAGGACGACCCCTCGGGGCCAACGTCCTGACTTTC
-	TRBV4-3	-	TRBJ1-2	CASSQDMRGYYGYTF	TGCGCCAGCAGCCAAGATATGCGCGGGTACTATGGCTACACCTTC
-	TRBV27	TRBD2	TRBJ2-3	CASSFLAAAADTQYF	TGTGCCAGCAGTTTTCTAGCGGCAGCGGCAGATACGCAGTATTTT
-	TRBV4-3	TRBD1	TRBJ1-4	CASSRSGTGEEKLFF	TGCGCCAGCAGCCGGTCCGGGACAGGAGAGGAAAAACTGTTTTTT
-	TRBV6-5	TRBD2	TRBJ2-5	CASSYSGGEGETQYF	TGTGCCAGCAGTTACTCGGGAGGGGAGGGGGAGACCCAGTACTTC
-	TRBV4-2	TRBD1	TRBJ2-3	CASSQGAYRGSTDTQYF	TGTGCCAGCAGCCAGGGCGCCTACAGGGGGTCAACAGATACGCAGTATTTT
once	TRBV5-1	TRBD1	TRBJ2-5	CASSSRDRERETQYF	TGCGCCAGCAGCTCCCGGGACAGGGAAAGAGAGACCCAGTACTTC
-	TRBV5-1	TRBD1	TRBJ1-1	CASSLAGTGVGEAFF	TGCGCCAGCAGCTTGGCCGGGACAGGGGTTGGTGAAGCTTTCTTT
-	TRBV29-1	-	TRBJ1-1	CSVESPLNTEAFF	TGCAGCGTTGAATCTCCACTCAACACTGAAGCTTTCTTT
few	TRBV7-2	-	TRBJ2-5	CASSPEGMGTQYF	TGTGCCAGCAGCCCGGAGGGGATGGGGACCCAGTACTTC
-	TRBV2	TRBD1	TRBJ2-5	CASSAGQGGETQYF	TGTGCCAGCAGTGCGGGACAGGGAGGAGAGACCCAGTACTTC